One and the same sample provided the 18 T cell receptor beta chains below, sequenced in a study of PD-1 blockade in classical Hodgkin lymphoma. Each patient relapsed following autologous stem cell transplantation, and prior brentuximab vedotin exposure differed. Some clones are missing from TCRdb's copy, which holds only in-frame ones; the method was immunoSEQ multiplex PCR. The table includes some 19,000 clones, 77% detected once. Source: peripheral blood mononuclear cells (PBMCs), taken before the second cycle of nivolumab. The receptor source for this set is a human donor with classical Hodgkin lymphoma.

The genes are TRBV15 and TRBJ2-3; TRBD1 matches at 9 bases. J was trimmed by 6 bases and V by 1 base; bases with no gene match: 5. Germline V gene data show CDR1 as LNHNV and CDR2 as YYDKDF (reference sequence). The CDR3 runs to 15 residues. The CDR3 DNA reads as TGTGCCACCAGCAGAGTGGGACAGGGACTCGATACGCAGTATTTT. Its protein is CATSRVGQGLDTQYF.

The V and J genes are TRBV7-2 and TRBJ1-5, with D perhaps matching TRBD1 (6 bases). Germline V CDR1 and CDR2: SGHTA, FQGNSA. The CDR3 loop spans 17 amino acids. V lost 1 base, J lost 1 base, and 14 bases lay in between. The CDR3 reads CASSLVGGLRSNQPQHF. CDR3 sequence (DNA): TGTGCCAGCAGCTTAGTCGGGGGCTTGAGGAGCAATCAGCCCCAGCATTTT.

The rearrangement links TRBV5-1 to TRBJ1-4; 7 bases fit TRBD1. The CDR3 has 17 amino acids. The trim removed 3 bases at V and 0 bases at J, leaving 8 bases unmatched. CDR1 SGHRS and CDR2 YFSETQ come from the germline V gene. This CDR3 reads CASSSQGQTATNEKLFF. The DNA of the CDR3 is TGCGCCAGCAGCTCCCAGGGACAGACAGCAACTAATGAAAAACTGTTTTTT.

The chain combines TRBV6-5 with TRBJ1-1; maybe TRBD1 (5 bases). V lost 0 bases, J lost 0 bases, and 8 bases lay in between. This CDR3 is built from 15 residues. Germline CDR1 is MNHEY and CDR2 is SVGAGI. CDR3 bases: TGTGCCAGCAGTTACTCTACAGGATTGAACACTGAAGCTTTCTTT. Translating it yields CASSYSTGLNTEAFF.

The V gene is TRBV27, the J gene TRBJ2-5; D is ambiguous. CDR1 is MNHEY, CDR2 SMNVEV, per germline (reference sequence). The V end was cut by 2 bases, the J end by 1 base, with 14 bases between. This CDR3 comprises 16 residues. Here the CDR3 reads CASSLQAGDFQETQYF. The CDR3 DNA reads TGTGCCAGCAGTTTACAGGCAGGCGACTTCCAAGAGACCCAGTACTTC.

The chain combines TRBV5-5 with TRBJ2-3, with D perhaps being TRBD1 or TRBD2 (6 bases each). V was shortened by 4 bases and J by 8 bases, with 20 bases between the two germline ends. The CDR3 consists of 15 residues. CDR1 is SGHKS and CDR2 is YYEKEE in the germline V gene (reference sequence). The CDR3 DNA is TGTGCCAGCAGCACCGAGGGTAACCGGGGGCCTACGCAGTATTTT. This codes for CASSTEGNRGPTQYF.

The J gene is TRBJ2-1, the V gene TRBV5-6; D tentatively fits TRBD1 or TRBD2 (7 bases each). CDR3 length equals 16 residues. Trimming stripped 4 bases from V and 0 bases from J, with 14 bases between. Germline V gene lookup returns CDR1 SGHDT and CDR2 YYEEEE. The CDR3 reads CASSQGGRISYNEQFF. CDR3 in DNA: TGTGCCAGCAGCCAGGGGGGGCGGATCTCCTACAATGAGCAGTTCTTC.

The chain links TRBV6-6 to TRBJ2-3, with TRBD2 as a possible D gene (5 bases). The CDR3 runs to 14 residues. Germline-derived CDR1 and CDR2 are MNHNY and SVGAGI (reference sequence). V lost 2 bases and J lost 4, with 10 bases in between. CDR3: CASSYGERADTQYF. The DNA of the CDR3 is TGTGCCAGCAGTTACGGGGAGAGGGCAGATACGCAGTATTTT.

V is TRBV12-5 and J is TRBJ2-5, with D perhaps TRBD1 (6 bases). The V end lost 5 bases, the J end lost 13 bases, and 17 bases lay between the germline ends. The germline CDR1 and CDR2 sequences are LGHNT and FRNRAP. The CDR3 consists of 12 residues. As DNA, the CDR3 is TGTGCTAGTGGTCCCGACCGTGCAGGGGTGTACTTC. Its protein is CASGPDRAGVYF.

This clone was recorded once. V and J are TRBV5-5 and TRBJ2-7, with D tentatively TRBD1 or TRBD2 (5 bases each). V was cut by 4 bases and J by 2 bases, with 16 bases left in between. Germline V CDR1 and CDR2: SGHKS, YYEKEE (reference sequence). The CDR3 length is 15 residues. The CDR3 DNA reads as TGTGCCAGCAGCCCCCGGGACGATCGAGCCTACGAGCAGTACTTC. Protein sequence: CASSPRDDRAYEQYF.

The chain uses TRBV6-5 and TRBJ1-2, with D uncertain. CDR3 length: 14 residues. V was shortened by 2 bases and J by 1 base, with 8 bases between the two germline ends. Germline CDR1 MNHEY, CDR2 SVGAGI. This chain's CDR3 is CASSYTAFNYGYTF. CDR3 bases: TGTGCCAGCAGTTACACGGCATTTAACTATGGCTACACCTTC.

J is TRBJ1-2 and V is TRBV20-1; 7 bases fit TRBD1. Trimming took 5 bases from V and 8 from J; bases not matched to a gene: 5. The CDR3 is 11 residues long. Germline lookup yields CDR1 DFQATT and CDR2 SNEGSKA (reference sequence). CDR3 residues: CSADRDGGYTF. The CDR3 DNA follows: TGCAGTGCTGACAGGGATGGGGGCTACACCTTC.

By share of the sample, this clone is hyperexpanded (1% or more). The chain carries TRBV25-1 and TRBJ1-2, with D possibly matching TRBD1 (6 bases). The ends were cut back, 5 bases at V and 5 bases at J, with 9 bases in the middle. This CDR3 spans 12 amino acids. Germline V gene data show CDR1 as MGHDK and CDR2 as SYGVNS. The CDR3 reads CASSTGKYGYTF. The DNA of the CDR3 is TGTGCCAGCAGTACAGGGAAGTATGGCTACACCTTC.

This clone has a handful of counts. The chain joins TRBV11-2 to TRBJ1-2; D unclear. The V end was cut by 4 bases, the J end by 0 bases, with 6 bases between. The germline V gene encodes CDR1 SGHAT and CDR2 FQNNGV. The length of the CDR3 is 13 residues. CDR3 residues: CASSWGANYGYTF. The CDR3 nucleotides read TGTGCCAGCAGCTGGGGAGCTAACTATGGCTACACCTTC.

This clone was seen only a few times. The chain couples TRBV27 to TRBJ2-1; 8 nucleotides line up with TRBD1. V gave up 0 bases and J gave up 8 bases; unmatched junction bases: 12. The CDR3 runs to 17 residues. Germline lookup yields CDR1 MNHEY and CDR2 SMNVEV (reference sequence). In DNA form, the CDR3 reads TGTGCCAGCAGTTTATCCGGACGGTACAGGGGGGTCCATGAGCAGTTCTTC. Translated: CASSLSGRYRGVHEQFF.

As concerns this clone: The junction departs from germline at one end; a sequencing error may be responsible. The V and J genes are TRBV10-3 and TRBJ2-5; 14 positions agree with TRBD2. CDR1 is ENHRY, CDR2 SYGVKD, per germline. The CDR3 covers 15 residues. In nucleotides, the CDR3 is TGTACCATCAGCGGGACTAGCGGGGGCCAAGAGACCCAGTACTTC. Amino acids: CTISGTSGGQETQYF.

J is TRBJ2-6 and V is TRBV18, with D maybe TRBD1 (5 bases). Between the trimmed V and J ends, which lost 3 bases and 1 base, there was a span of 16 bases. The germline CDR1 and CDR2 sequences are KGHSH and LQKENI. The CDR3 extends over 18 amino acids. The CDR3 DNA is TGTGCCAGCTCACCTCTCACAGGAGACCGGTCTGGGGCCAACGTCCTGACTTTC. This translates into CASSPLTGDRSGANVLTF.

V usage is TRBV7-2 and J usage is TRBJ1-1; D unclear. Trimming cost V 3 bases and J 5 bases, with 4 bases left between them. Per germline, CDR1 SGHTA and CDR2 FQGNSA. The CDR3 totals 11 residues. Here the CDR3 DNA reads TGTGCCAGCAGCTTTGTTACTGAAGCTTTCTTT. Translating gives CASSFVTEAFF.